This T cell receptor beta chain was identified in a study of OX40 agonist ivuxolimab in advanced cancers. Whole-study context: Patients assigned to dose escalation were diagnosed with hepatocellular carcinoma, melanoma, renal cell or head and neck cancer. A male proportion of more than 75% was recorded, with mean age about 60 years and range about 20 to 90.

Libraries were prepared by immunoSEQ multiplex PCR; TCRdb keeps only in-frame clonotypes and omits some of them. The profile shows about 64,000 clones, 88% of them singletons. The CDR3 sequence is 13 residues long. V was trimmed by 3 bases and J by 12 bases, leaving 15 bases between them. Germline assignment: CDR1 KGHSH and CDR2 LQKENI. J is TRBJ2-1 and V is TRBV18; unclear D gene. The source is an adult with an advanced solid tumor such as melanoma, head and neck, liver or kidney cancer. The specimen comprised CD4+ or CD8+ T cells sorted from blood, sampled in a trial of the OX40 agonist ivuxolimab. The CDR3 region is CASSPDPLLGQFF. The DNA for the CDR3 is TGTGCCAGCTCACCCGACCCTCTCCTAGGGCAGTTCTTC.